A selection of T cell receptor beta chains follows, all from one sample in a study of CD8 T cells in ankylosing spondylitis. A single record per CDR3 protein comes from TCRdb applying MiXCR to the 5' RACE reads. The sample records approximately 400,000 distinct CDR3 sequences, 25% to 30% being singletons. Sequences were obtained from blood, either unsorted or a sorted T cell fraction (not recorded which). The receptor source for this set is a male donor with ankylosing spondylitis. Both conserved end residues are part of each CDR3. The order of the fields is clone size, D gene, J gene, V gene, CDR3 DNA, CDR3 protein. The D gene is left open where the match is weak. Clone size, where shown, is once, few, many, or a class for clones that have expanded.

NA,NA,TRBJ2-3,TRBV5-1,TGCGCCAGCCAAGAAAGGGGGTCCACAGATACGCAGTATTTT,CASQERGSTDTQYF
NA,TRBD2,TRBJ2-7,TRBV9,TGCGCCAGCAGCCCGCGGGAGTCCTCCTACGAGCAGTACTTC,CASSPRESSYEQYF
many,NA,TRBJ1-1,TRBV27,TGTGCCAGCAGTTTATTTGGGGGCGTAGACACTGAAGCTTTCTTT,CASSLFGGVDTEAFF
NA,NA,TRBJ2-1,TRBV7-9,TGTGCCAGCAAAATAGTCAATGAGCAGTTCTTC,CASKIVNEQFF
NA,NA,TRBJ1-5,TRBV6-1,TGTGCCAGCAGCACGACAGTGGGGGCCAATCAGCCCCAGCATTTT,CASSTTVGANQPQHF
few,TRBD2,TRBJ2-7,TRBV12-3/TRBV12-4,TGTGCCAGCAGTTTCACTAGCGGCGAGCAGTACTTC,CASSFTSGEQYF
few,NA,TRBJ1-5,TRBV20-1,TGCAGTGCTACTATGACGAGGGGAAAACGACAGCCCCAGCATTTT,CSATMTRGKRQPQHF
NA,NA,TRBJ1-5,TRBV27,TGTGCCCGGGGGGGGTTTAGCAATCAGCCCCAGCATTTT,CARGGFSNQPQHF
NA,NA,TRBJ2-5,TRBV15,TGTGCCACCAGCAGAGGGTCAGTAGGAGAGACCCAGTACTTC,CATSRGSVGETQYF
many,TRBD2,TRBJ2-1,TRBV5-1,TGCGCCAGCAGCTTGCAAGCGGGAGACGAGCAGTTCTTC,CASSLQAGDEQFF
NA,TRBD1,TRBJ2-2,TRBV11-2,TGTGCCAGCAGCTTAGGGGACAGGGGGCGAAAGACCGGGGAGCTGTTTTTT,CASSLGDRGRKTGELFF
few,TRBD1,TRBJ1-1,TRBV20-1,TGCAGTGCGGCGGGACAGGGCCTTTTCTTT,CSAAGQGLFF
NA,NA,TRBJ1-1,TRBV18,TGTGCCAGCTCACCCTCGACGAGCACCATGAACACTGAAGCTTTCTTT,CASSPSTSTMNTEAFF
NA,NA,TRBJ1-1,TRBV7-2,TGTGCCAGCAGCCCGGCAGGGAGCCACGGGACTGAAGCTTTCTTT,CASSPAGSHGTEAFF
NA,NA,TRBJ1-1,TRBV12-3/TRBV12-4,TGTGCCAGCAGTCCAGGGGTAGTTTGGACTGAAGCTTTCTTT,CASSPGVVWTEAFF
NA,NA,TRBJ2-1,TRBV15,TGTGCCACCAGCACACTAGACGCGGCCAATGAGCAGTTCTTC,CATSTLDAANEQFF
few,TRBD2,TRBJ2-3,TRBV10-1,TGCGCCAGCAGTGCTAGCGGGAGATATACGCAGTATTTT,CASSASGRYTQYF
NA,TRBD2,TRBJ2-1,TRBV12-3/TRBV12-4,TGTGCCAGCAGTTCAGCGGGAGGGGTCTACAATGAGCAGTTCTTC,CASSSAGGVYNEQFF
NA,NA,TRBJ1-5,TRBV7-2,TGTGCCAGCAGCTCGGCCCGCAGCTCTGTCAGCCCCCAGCATTTT,CASSSARSSVSPQHF
NA,TRBD1,TRBJ2-5,TRBV4-1,TGCGCCAGCAGCCCGACCACAGGGGGACAGACCCAGTACTTC,CASSPTTGGQTQYF
NA,TRBD2,TRBJ2-2,TRBV7-8,TGTGCCAGCAGCTTACGTTTACTAGCGGGAGGGTATGGCGGGGAGCTGTTTTTT,CASSLRLLAGGYGGELFF
NA,NA,TRBJ1-2,TRBV20-1,TGCAGTGCTAGGGGGGAAGCTTCGGTCTATGGCTACACCTTC,CSARGEASVYGYTF
once,NA,TRBJ2-2,TRBV9,TGTGCCAGCAGCGTTACAGGGCGAAGCACCGGGGAGCTGTTTTTT,CASSVTGRSTGELFF
NA,NA,TRBJ1-2,TRBV20-1,TGCAGTGCTCCGTGGTATCAAGCGACGGGCTACACCTTC,CSAPWYQATGYTF
NA,NA,TRBJ2-3,TRBV6-2/TRBV6-3,TGTGCCAGCAGCCGCGGACTCGGCCTTGGGGATACGCAGTATTTT,CASSRGLGLGDTQYF
NA,NA,TRBJ1-4,TRBV5-6,TGTGCCAGCAGCCTCGGGCCTCCTAACCCCAATGAAAAACTGTTTTTT,CASSLGPPNPNEKLFF
few,TRBD1,TRBJ1-1,TRBV6-2/TRBV6-3,TGTGCCAGCAGTCCACAGGGGAGTCAAGCTTTCTTT,CASSPQGSQAFF
NA,TRBD1,TRBJ1-1,TRBV20-1,TGCAGTGCCCAACAGGGGGGCGCATCTGAAGCTTTCTTT,CSAQQGGASEAFF
NA,TRBD2,TRBJ2-2,TRBV12-3/TRBV12-4,TGTGCCAGCAGTTTGCGGGAGGGGACCGGGGAGCTGTTTTTT,CASSLREGTGELFF
NA,NA,TRBJ2-1,TRBV3-1,TGTGCCAGCGAGGAAAGAACATACCTCTCCAATGAGCAGTTCTTC,CASEERTYLSNEQFF
many,NA,TRBJ2-3,TRBV12-3/TRBV12-4,TGTGCCAGCAGTCCCCGGGAGACCAGCACAGATACGCAGTATTTT,CASSPRETSTDTQYF
NA,NA,TRBJ1-2,TRBV3-1,TGTGCCAGCAGCCAAGGAGCGGGCAGCCTTAACTATGGCTACACCTTC,CASSQGAGSLNYGYTF
few,NA,TRBJ2-2,TRBV7-8,TGTGCCAGCCAGCCTGGTGGACTCCCATTTGTCGGGGAGCTGTTTTTT,CASQPGGLPFVGELFF
NA,NA,TRBJ2-3,TRBV7-9,TGTGCCAGCAGCCCCAAGGGGCGAATCACAGATACGCAGTATTTT,CASSPKGRITDTQYF
NA,TRBD1,TRBJ2-2,TRBV7-9,TGTGCCAGCACCCCGGGACAGGGGGCGCCCGGGGAGCTGTTTTTT,CASTPGQGAPGELFF
NA,NA,TRBJ2-7,TRBV20-1,TGCAGTGCTCCCAAGCAGGGGGGGTACGAGCAGTACTTC,CSAPKQGGYEQYF
NA,NA,TRBJ2-5,TRBV11-2,TGTGCCAGCAGCCCACGTTGGGGCGATCCTCAAGAGACCCAGTACTTC,CASSPRWGDPQETQYF
few,NA,TRBJ2-3,TRBV5-6,TGTGCCAGCAGCTTGGAGACTCATACGCAGTATTTT,CASSLETHTQYF
NA,NA,TRBJ1-1,TRBV5-5,TGTGCCAGCAGCTTGGATGCGAACACTGAAGCTTTCTTT,CASSLDANTEAFF
few,TRBD1,TRBJ1-2,TRBV20-1,TGCAGTGCTAGAGACCCTCTGGGACAGGGAAATGGCTACACCTTC,CSARDPLGQGNGYTF
NA,NA,TRBJ2-7,TRBV7-2,TGTGCCAGCAGCACCTACAGTGTAGGCTCCTACGAGCAGTACTTC,CASSTYSVGSYEQYF
NA,TRBD2,TRBJ2-2,TRBV30,TGTGCCCGGACTCCGGGACTAGACCTCTCCGCGAACACCGGGGAGCTGTTTTTT,CARTPGLDLSANTGELFF
NA,TRBD1,TRBJ2-7,TRBV20-1,TGCAGTGCCGGGACAGAACGGATTTACGAGCAGTACTTC,CSAGTERIYEQYF
NA,NA,TRBJ2-5,TRBV20-1,TGCAGTGCGGCAACACGGGGGCGTAAGGAGACCCAGTACTTC,CSAATRGRKETQYF
few,NA,TRBJ1-1,TRBV6-1,TGTGCCAGCAGTGATGGGGGACTCGGGAACACTGAAGCTTTCTTT,CASSDGGLGNTEAFF
NA,TRBD2,TRBJ2-5,TRBV29-1,TGCAGCGCTGAAGCGGGGGGGGGCCAAGAGACCCAGTACTTC,CSAEAGGGQETQYF
few,NA,TRBJ2-6,TRBV6-2/TRBV6-3,TGTGCCAGCAGTTACTCGCTTGGGGAGTATGCTGGGGCCAACGTCCTGACTTTC,CASSYSLGEYAGANVLTF